These 31 T cell receptor beta chains originate from one sample sequenced in a study of blood T cell repertoires in COVID-19. TCRdb's copy holds only in-frame clones and misses some; the assay was immunoSEQ multiplex PCR. The sample has more than 200,000 clones, 87% seen once. Material: PBMCs or T cells enriched from blood (not recorded which). The receptors come from a woman aged 25-40 years with acute COVID-19.

The rearrangement uses TRBV11-2 and TRBJ2-3; 15 nucleotides match TRBD2. The ends lost 0 bases at V and 4 bases at J; junction bases unmatched: 8. The germline V gene has CDR1 SGHAT and CDR2 FQNNGV. This CDR3 has 19 amino acids. The CDR3 loop reads CASSLEGRTSGGAADTQYF. DNA for the CDR3: TGTGCCAGCAGCTTAGAGGGTCGGACTAGCGGGGGGGCAGCAGATACGCAGTATTTT.

The chain couples TRBV24-1 to TRBJ2-3; a weak D match, TRBD1 (6 bases). The CDR3 has 12 amino acids. Germline V lookup: CDR1 KGHDR, CDR2 SFDVKD. V was clipped by 4 bases and J by 5 bases, with 6 bases between them. The CDR3 spells CATSEGGDTQYF. DNA of the CDR3: TGTGCCACCAGTGAAGGGGGAGATACGCAGTATTTT.

The rearrangement joins TRBV7-3 to TRBJ2-6, with 7 bases that match TRBD1. The germline V gene encodes CDR1 SGHTA and CDR2 FQGTGA. This CDR3 region has 17 residues. V was pared by 5 bases and J by 0 bases, with 7 bases of the junction left unmatched. The CDR3 loop reads CASSPPGQTSGANVLTF. DNA of the CDR3: TGTGCCAGCAGCCCACCGGGACAGACCTCTGGGGCCAACGTCCTGACTTTC.

V is TRBV28 and J is TRBJ1-5, with D maybe TRBD1 (5 bases). Germline loops: CDR1 MDHEN, CDR2 SYDVKM. Between the trimmed V and J ends, which lost 8 bases and 7 bases, there was a span of 15 bases. The CDR3 sequence is 13 residues long. For the CDR3, the DNA is TGTGCCAGCCTCCGGCAGGGCGAGCAGCCCCAGCATTTT. This encodes CASLRQGEQPQHF.

This chain connects TRBV2 to TRBJ2-3; 12 bases are shared with TRBD2. Germline CDR1 reads SNHLY; CDR2 reads FYNNEI. Trimming cost V 5 bases and J 8 bases; bases outside gene matches: 11. The length of the CDR3 is 16 residues. CDR3 loop: CASSSPSGGVRGTQYF. CDR3 nucleotide sequence: TGTGCCAGCAGTTCACCTAGCGGGGGGGTCCGCGGTACGCAGTATTTT.

CDR3 in amino acids: CASSHLGDSPTGELFF. The CDR3 nucleotides are TGTGCCAGCTCGCATCTCGGCGACAGTCCCACCGGGGAGCTGTTTTTT. The rearrangement uses TRBV18 and TRBJ2-2; maybe TRBD1 (5 bases). The CDR3 length is 16 residues. CDR1 KGHSH and CDR2 LQKENI come from the germline V gene. V lost 6 bases to trimming and J lost 4 bases, with 18 bases between them.

V usage is TRBV4-1 and J usage is TRBJ2-7, with 7 nucleotides matching TRBD2. Germline V CDR1 and CDR2: MGHRA, YSYEKL. The J segment lost 4 bases and the V segment lost 1 base, leaving 10 bases of the junction unmatched. The CDR3 loop spans 16 amino acids. CDR3 amino acids: CASSQAQEAGVYEQYF. CDR3 bases: TGCGCCAGCAGCCAAGCGCAGGAGGCGGGGGTATACGAGCAGTACTTC.

The rearrangement joins TRBV6-4 to TRBJ1-2; TRBD1 matches 9 bases. The CDR3 has 15 amino acids. Germline V gene sequence: CDR1 MRHNA, CDR2 SNTAGT. Trimming took 5 bases from V and 7 from J; bases not matched to a gene: 11. The CDR3 is CASSQPGQGFGGYTF. The DNA of the CDR3 is TGTGCCAGCAGTCAACCGGGACAGGGTTTTGGTGGCTACACCTTC.

The J gene is TRBJ2-5, the V gene TRBV11-2; 10 positions match TRBD2. The CDR3 loop spans 17 amino acids. Losses at the gene ends were 2 bases for V and 5 bases for J; bases not matched to a gene: 11. Germline-derived CDR1 and CDR2 are SGHAT and FQNNGV. The CDR3 coding sequence is TGTGCCAGCAGCTTACGGCCTAGCGGGAGTATCGGGGAGACCCAGTACTTC. Translated, it gives CASSLRPSGSIGETQYF.

This clone has a handful of counts. The V gene is TRBV27, the J gene TRBJ1-3, with D perhaps TRBD1 (5 bases). Germline CDR1 and CDR2: MNHEY and SMNVEV (reference sequence). With 3 bases removed from V and 4 bases from J, the gap between germline ends came to 7 bases. This CDR3 contains 13 residues. The CDR3 bases are TGTGCCAGCAGTTTCCGGACAGGAAACACCATATATTTT. This translates into CASSFRTGNTIYF.

The chain combines TRBV27 with TRBJ2-5; 7 bases align to TRBD1. With 9 bases clipped from V and 0 bases from J, the junction kept 4 bases outside the gene matches. Germline CDR1 MNHEY, CDR2 SMNVEV (reference sequence). CDR3 length equals 13 residues. DNA for the CDR3: TGTGCCAGTAGACAGGGTAACCAAGAGACCCAGTACTTC. Translation: CASRQGNQETQYF.

The chain is built from TRBV4-2 and TRBJ2-1; possible D gene TRBD2, 7 bases. Trimming shortened V by 5 bases and J by 3 bases, and 14 bases separated the two germline ends. The CDR3 contains 15 residues. CDR1 is LGHNA and CDR2 is YNFKEQ in the germline V gene. CDR3: CASSSGGGNYNEQFF. Here the CDR3 DNA reads TGTGCCAGCAGCTCCGGCGGGGGCAACTACAATGAGCAGTTCTTC.

The chain uses TRBV28 and TRBJ2-1; TRBD1 agrees at 10 bases. Per the germline V gene, CDR1 is MDHEN and CDR2 is SYDVKM. The CDR3 contains 16 residues. The V segment lost 5 bases and the J segment 8 bases; nucleotides outside the gene matches: 12. This chain's CDR3 is CASSLGGTGVVHEQFF. DNA of the CDR3: TGTGCCAGCAGTCTCGGAGGGACAGGGGTTGTTCATGAGCAGTTCTTC.

V usage is TRBV3-1 (or the pseudogene TRBV3-2) and J usage is TRBJ2-3, with TRBD2 identical over 8 bases. V shed 3 bases and J 2 bases; nucleotides not matched to a gene: 7. CDR1 is LGHDT and CDR2 is YNNKEL in the germline V gene (reference sequence). This CDR3 comprises 16 residues. CDR3: CASSQDAGGNTDTQYF. The DNA of the CDR3 is TGTGCCAGCAGCCAGGACGCGGGGGGTAACACAGATACGCAGTATTTT.

This chain connects TRBV19 to TRBJ1-5, with D possibly matching TRBD1 (6 bases). CDR1 and CDR2 (germline): LNHDA, SQIVND (reference sequence). Trimming left V 7 bases short and J 5 bases short, with 12 bases between. This CDR3 is 13 amino acids long. The CDR3 is CASTSPGDQPQHF. CDR3 sequence (DNA): TGTGCCAGTACCTCCCCAGGGGATCAGCCCCAGCATTTT.

The rearrangement links TRBV3-1 (or the pseudogene TRBV3-2) to TRBJ2-1, with 10 bases aligning to TRBD2. The CDR3 spans 15 residues. Per the germline V gene, CDR1 is LGHDT and CDR2 is YNNKEL (reference sequence). V lost 6 bases and J lost 4; bases outside the gene matches: 6. CDR3 nucleotides: TGTGCCAGCAGTTTTCCTAGCGGGGGTTACAATGAGCAGTTCTTC. This codes for CASSFPSGGYNEQFF.

This clone was counted once. The chain is built from TRBV5-1 and TRBJ1-6; D unclear. Trimming took 2 bases from V and 6 from J, leaving 18 bases between them. CDR1 and CDR2 from the germline V gene are SGHRS and YFSETQ. The CDR3 length is 17 residues. The CDR3 here is CASSFWGPGTGNSPLHF. The CDR3 DNA reads TGCGCCAGCAGCTTTTGGGGTCCGGGAACGGGTAATTCACCCCTCCACTTT. Variable domain in full (rest from reference TRBV5-1 and TRBJ1-6): KAGVTQTPRYLIKTRGQQVTLSCSPISGHRSVSWYQQTPGQGLQFLFEYFSETQRNKGNFPGRFSGRQFSNSRSEMNVSTLELGDSALYLCASSFWGPGTGNSPLHFGNGTRLTVT.

The chain uses TRBV13 and TRBJ2-7; D gene unclear. Germline CDR1 and CDR2: PRHDT and FYEKMQ (reference sequence). V was trimmed by 2 bases and J by 2 bases, leaving 7 bases between them. The CDR3 extends over 13 amino acids. CDR3 coding DNA: TGTGCCAGCAGCTTAATCGGAGCCTACGAGCAGTACTTC. Translating gives CASSLIGAYEQYF.

The chain has TRBV29-1 and TRBJ2-1, with D perhaps matching TRBD2 (6 bases). The germline V gene has CDR1 SQVTM and CDR2 ANQGSEA. The V end was cut by 8 bases, the J end by 0 bases, with 14 bases between. The CDR3 loop spans 14 amino acids. CDR3 region: CSKTSTSSYNEQFF. The DNA of the CDR3 is TGCAGCAAAACTAGCACTAGCTCCTACAATGAGCAGTTCTTC.

The chain combines TRBV6-5 with TRBJ1-1; 9 bases line up with TRBD1. The CDR3 totals 15 residues. J was trimmed by 5 bases and V by 6 bases; bases with no gene match: 10. Germline V gene lookup returns CDR1 MNHEY and CDR2 SVGAGI. DNA of the CDR3: TGTGCCAGCAGCCTCTCCGGGACAGGGAGGACTGAAGCTTTCTTT. Its translation is CASSLSGTGRTEAFF.

The genes are TRBV15 and TRBJ1-5; 7 positions match TRBD1. CDR3 length: 16 residues. The junction had 15 bases not matched to a gene; V was cut back by 6 bases and J by 7 bases. CDR1 is LNHNV and CDR2 is YYDKDF in the germline V gene (reference sequence). This chain's CDR3 is CATRQGPDRERQPQHF. As DNA, the CDR3 is TGTGCCACCAGGCAGGGACCTGACAGGGAACGGCAGCCCCAGCATTTT. Full variable domain (remainder filled in from reference TRBV15 and TRBJ1-5): DAMVIQNPRYQVTQFGKPVTLSCSQTLNHNVMYWYQQKSSQAPKLLFHYYDKDFNNEADTPDNFQSRRPNTSFCFLDIRSPGLGDTAMYLCATRQGPDRERQPQHFGDGTRLSIL.

This chain joins TRBV7-8 and TRBJ1-1, with 9 bases lining up with TRBD1. The germline V gene encodes CDR1 SGHVS and CDR2 FQNEAQ. The CDR3 loop spans 18 amino acids. V was clipped by 4 bases and J by 4 bases; unmatched bases: 16. The CDR3 nucleotides read TGTGCCAGCAGCTCGGTACCGGGACAGGGAGGATTGGTCACTGAAGCTTTCTTT. It codes for CASSSVPGQGGLVTEAFF. The entire variable domain, with the rest obtained from reference TRBV7-8 and TRBJ1-1, is as follows: GAGVSQSPRYKVAKRGQDVALRCDPISGHVSLFWYQQALGQGPEFLTYFQNEAQLDKSGLPSDRFFAERPEGSVSTLKIQRTQQEDSAVYLCASSSVPGQGGLVTEAFFGQGTRLTVV.

The chain carries TRBV3-1 (or the pseudogene TRBV3-2) and TRBJ2-1; 8 nucleotides align to TRBD2. The CDR3 is 16 residues long. CDR1 is LGHDT, CDR2 YNNKEL, per germline (reference sequence). The trim removed 1 base at V and 7 bases at J, leaving 9 bases unmatched. CDR3 residues: CASSQVLPGLVNEQFF. DNA for the CDR3: TGTGCCAGCAGCCAAGTTCTCCCGGGACTAGTGAATGAGCAGTTCTTC.

The gene calls are TRBV19 and TRBJ2-7; a possible D gene is TRBD2 (6 bases). CDR3 length: 14 residues. Germline V gene data show CDR1 as LNHDA and CDR2 as SQIVND (reference sequence). V was pared by 4 bases and J by 5 bases, with 15 bases between. DNA of the CDR3: TGTGCCAGTAGTACTCACGGGGGAAGGAACGAGCAGTACTTC. Its translation is CASSTHGGRNEQYF.

The chain joins TRBV11-1 to TRBJ1-2; a possible D gene is TRBD1 (6 bases). This CDR3 is 15 amino acids long. Germline CDR1 SGHAT, CDR2 FQDESV (reference sequence). V was pared by 2 bases and J by 1 base, with 11 bases between. The CDR3 DNA follows: TGTGCCAGCAGCTTAATGGCAGGGGATAACTATGGCTACACCTTC. It codes for CASSLMAGDNYGYTF.

The rearrangement links TRBV28 to TRBJ2-7; weak D call: TRBD2 (5 bases). Looked up from germline, CDR1 is MDHEN and CDR2 is SYDVKM. V was cut by 8 bases and J by 2 bases, with 16 bases left in between. CDR3 length: 14 amino acids. CDR3 loop: CASDSPGLTYEQYF. Written as DNA, the CDR3 is TGTGCCAGCGACTCTCCGGGGTTGACCTACGAGCAGTACTTC.

The gene calls are TRBV28 and TRBJ1-1; D possibly corresponds to TRBD1 (5 bases). The CDR3 covers 15 residues. V lost 7 bases and J 1 base, leaving 16 bases between the germline ends. Per the germline V gene, CDR1 is MDHEN and CDR2 is SYDVKM. CDR3 residues: CASTPAGRENTEAFF. CDR3 DNA: TGTGCCAGCACCCCAGCGGGCAGGGAGAACACTGAAGCTTTCTTT.

V gene TRBV4-2 combines with J gene TRBJ1-5; 7 nucleotides line up with TRBD1. Germline CDR1 reads LGHNA; CDR2 reads YNFKEQ. Trimming took 4 bases from V and 6 from J; bases not matched to a gene: 6. The CDR3 consists of 14 residues. CDR3 sequence (DNA): TGTGCCAGCAGCCGCGACAGGGAGGTTCAGCCCCAGCATTTT. Protein: CASSRDREVQPQHF.

The chain links TRBV9 to TRBJ2-3, with a tentative D call TRBD2 (5 bases). V gave up 4 bases and J gave up 4 bases, with 10 bases separating them. This CDR3 is built from 13 residues. Germline values: CDR1 SGDLS, CDR2 YYNGEE. The CDR3 DNA sequence: TGTGCCAGCAGCAATCTAGCCTCAGATACGCAGTATTTT. Amino acid sequence: CASSNLASDTQYF.

The chain employs TRBV24-1 and TRBJ1-2, with D possibly TRBD1 on 5 matching bases. The CDR3 length is 14 residues. V gave up 2 bases and J gave up 2 bases, with 8 bases separating them. Germline V gene data show CDR1 as KGHDR and CDR2 as SFDVKD. The CDR3 DNA reads TGTGCCACCAGTGATTCTGACAGAAACTATGGCTACACCTTC. Encoded protein: CATSDSDRNYGYTF.

The V call is TRBV5-4, the J call TRBJ1-3; TRBD1 agrees at 7 bases. This CDR3 region has 13 residues. CDR1 is SGHNT, CDR2 YYREEE, per germline (reference sequence). V shed 4 bases, J shed 4 bases, and the junction held 2 bases outside the gene matches. The CDR3 loop reads CASSIGGGNTIYF. The DNA for the CDR3 is TGTGCCAGCAGCATAGGGGGCGGAAACACCATATATTTT.